Below are 20 T cell receptor beta chains sequenced from a single sample in a study of OX40 agonist ivuxolimab in advanced cancers. Method: immunoSEQ multiplex PCR; TCRdb's copy keeps in-frame clones and lacks some. This table has about 38,000 clones, 87% appearing once. The sequenced sample was CD4+ or CD8+ T cells sorted from blood, obtained in a trial of the OX40 agonist ivuxolimab. Receptors originate from an adult with an advanced solid tumor such as melanoma, head and neck, liver or kidney cancer.

The V gene is TRBV4-1, the J gene TRBJ1-4, with TRBD1 matching over 7 bases. Trimming at V came to 3 bases and at J to 3 bases, leaving 10 bases not matched to a gene. Germline-derived CDR1 and CDR2 are MGHRA and YSYEKL. CDR3 length: 17 amino acids. The chain's CDR3 is CASSQARGQSSNEKLFF. The CDR3 DNA is TGCGCCAGCAGCCAGGCTAGGGGACAGTCCTCTAATGAAAAACTGTTTTTT.

V gene TRBV4-2 combines with J gene TRBJ2-3, with D tentatively TRBD2 (5 bases). This CDR3 spans 16 amino acids. Trimming stripped 2 bases from V and 1 base from J, with 13 bases between. In germline, CDR1 is LGHNA, CDR2 YNFKEQ. The CDR3 reads CASSQNGEWGTDTQYF. The CDR3, as DNA: TGTGCCAGCAGCCAAAATGGGGAGTGGGGCACAGATACGCAGTATTTT.

This chain connects TRBV5-8 to TRBJ2-4, with D possibly being TRBD2 (7 bases). CDR3 length: 16 residues. The V end was cut by 2 bases, the J end by 1 base, with 13 bases between. Germline assignment: CDR1 SGHTS and CDR2 YDEGEE. The CDR3 region has the DNA TGTGCCAGCAGCTTCCCTGGGGGGGCGGCCAAAAACATTCAGTACTTC. The encoded protein is CASSFPGGAAKNIQYF.

V usage is TRBV7-9 and J usage is TRBJ2-5; maybe TRBD1 (6 bases). Near its end, the DNA agrees better with TRBJ2-7, so the J call may be wrong. The CDR3 is made up of 17 amino acids. Germline V lookup: CDR1 SEHNR, CDR2 FQNEAQ (reference sequence). CDR3 coding DNA: TGTGCCAGCAGCTTAGCGGTGGGGGCCACGGGCCGATACGAGCAGTACTTC. Its protein is CASSLAVGATGRYEQYF.

This chain joins TRBV11-2 and TRBJ1-1; D not resolved. Germline V gene data show CDR1 as SGHAT and CDR2 as FQNNGV. V lost 2 bases and J 2 bases, leaving 9 bases between the germline ends. The CDR3 totals 14 residues. CDR3 sequence: CASSLSMLNTEAFF. The CDR3 nucleotides are TGTGCCAGCAGCTTAAGTATGCTAAACACTGAAGCTTTCTTT.

The CDR3 region has the DNA TGTGCCAGCAGTGAAGGGCCGTTAGAGACCCAGTACTTC. This encodes CASSEGPLETQYF. The J gene is TRBJ2-5, the V gene TRBV2; D call uncertain. V dropped 1 base and J dropped 4 bases, with 7 bases sitting between them. Germline lookup yields CDR1 SNHLY and CDR2 FYNNEI. The CDR3 sequence is 13 residues long.

V gene TRBV5-4 combines with J gene TRBJ2-3; 12 positions agree with TRBD2. V lost 3 bases, J lost 5 bases, and 4 bases stayed unmatched. In germline, CDR1 is SGHNT, CDR2 YYREEE (reference sequence). The CDR3 is made up of 15 amino acids. The CDR3 spells CASSSSGRDRDTQYF. CDR3 nucleotide sequence: TGTGCCAGCAGCTCTAGCGGGAGGGATAGAGATACGCAGTATTTT.

This clone was counted a single time. This chain uses TRBV19 with TRBJ2-4; 8 bases map to TRBD1. The germline CDR1 and CDR2 sequences are LNHDA and SQIVND (reference sequence). J lost 3 bases, V lost 7 bases, and 5 bases had no gene match. The CDR3 contains 14 residues. The CDR3 reads CASTPDRGKNIQYF. CDR3 nucleotide sequence: TGTGCCAGTACCCCCGACAGGGGCAAAAACATTCAGTACTTC.

In regard to this clone: An end of the junction does not agree with germline; a read error may underlie this. V is TRBV4-1 and J is TRBJ2-6, with 10 bases aligning to TRBD1. Germline CDR1 reads MGHRA; CDR2 reads YSYEKL. The CDR3 runs 18 residues. The CDR3 here is CASRQGRQGASGANVLTF. CDR3 sequence (DNA): TGCGCCAGCAGACAAGGCAGACAGGGGGCTTCTGGGGCCAACGTCCTGACTTTC.

The V call is TRBV7-6, the J call TRBJ1-5; D ambiguous. Trimming pared 2 bases from V and 5 bases from J, leaving 7 bases between. The CDR3 loop spans 13 amino acids. CDR1 and CDR2 (germline): SGHVS, FNYEAQ. The CDR3 spells CASSLSLDQPQHF. DNA for the CDR3: TGTGCCAGCAGCTTATCTCTCGATCAGCCCCAGCATTTT.

The chain links TRBV7-9 to TRBJ2-5, with D perhaps TRBD1 or TRBD2 (5 bases each). CDR3 length: 14 amino acids. Germline lookup yields CDR1 SEHNR and CDR2 FQNEAQ (reference sequence). The ends were cut back, 4 bases at V and 7 bases at J, with 16 bases in the middle. The CDR3 reads CASSSSREGATQYF. CDR3 in DNA: TGTGCCAGCAGCTCCTCCCGGGAAGGGGCGACCCAGTACTTC.

The chain couples TRBV25-1 to TRBJ2-7; possible D gene TRBD2, 5 bases. Germline CDR1 and CDR2: MGHDK and SYGVNS. Trimming left V 1 base short and J 5 bases short, with 12 bases between. The CDR3 extends over 14 amino acids. CDR3 bases: TGTGCCAGCAGTGAATCCGGGGTTCGGAACGAGCAGTACTTC. Translated, it gives CASSESGVRNEQYF.

The chain employs TRBV7-9 and TRBJ2-1; TRBD2 agrees at 11 bases. Germline V gene data show CDR1 as SEHNR and CDR2 as FQNEAQ (reference sequence). This CDR3 comprises 15 residues. V dropped 1 base and J dropped 5; count of bases not matched to a gene: 1. The CDR3 sequence: CASSLGLAGHNEQFF. CDR3 DNA: TGTGCCAGCAGCTTAGGACTAGCGGGACACAATGAGCAGTTCTTC.

This chain connects TRBV7-9 to TRBJ1-2; TRBD1 matches at 7 bases. The CDR3 runs to 14 residues. Germline CDR1 reads SEHNR; CDR2 reads FQNEAQ (reference sequence). J gave up 3 bases and V 9 bases, and 10 bases lay outside the gene matches. The CDR3 nucleotides read TGTGCCAGAGACAGGGTGGAAAGAGACTATGGCTACACCTTC. This translates into CARDRVERDYGYTF. Filled out from reference TRBV7-9 and TRBJ1-2, the complete variable domain reads DTGVSQNPRHKITKRGQNVTFRCDPISEHNRLYWYRQTLGQGPEFLTYFQNEAQLEKSRLLSDRFSAERPKGSFSTLEIQRTEQGDSAMYLCARDRVERDYGYTFGSGTRLTVV.

The chain links TRBV19 to TRBJ1-6; D unclear. Germline assignment: CDR1 LNHDA and CDR2 SQIVND (reference sequence). This CDR3 has 18 amino acids. V lost 3 bases and J lost 0, with 15 bases in between. CDR3 sequence (DNA): TGTGCCAGTAGTATTGGGAGGGCCGAGAGCTCCTATAATTCACCCCTCCACTTT. It specifies CASSIGRAESSYNSPLHF.

V is TRBV10-3 and J is TRBJ2-5; 11 bases are shared with TRBD2. With V trimmed by 6 bases and J by 2 bases, 5 bases remained unmatched. Germline values: CDR1 ENHRY, CDR2 SYGVKD. The CDR3 loop spans 15 amino acids. The CDR3 is CAIRGGTSGQETQYF. The CDR3 DNA follows: TGTGCCATCAGGGGGGGGACTAGCGGACAAGAGACCCAGTACTTC.

This clone was counted between two and nine times. The chain links TRBV6-1 to TRBJ1-5; D not resolved. The germline CDR1 and CDR2 sequences are MNHNS and SASEGT. The CDR3 totals 15 residues. With 2 bases removed from V and 4 bases from J, the gap between germline ends came to 12 bases. The CDR3 protein is CASSETLKLNQPQHF. The CDR3 nucleotides are TGTGCCAGCAGTGAAACGTTAAAGCTGAATCAGCCCCAGCATTTT.

The gene calls are TRBV20-1 and TRBJ2-5; no clear D. CDR3 length equals 11 residues. The germline V and J ends were trimmed by 7 bases and 4 bases, with 10 bases remaining between them. In germline, CDR1 is DFQATT, CDR2 SNEGSKA (reference sequence). The CDR3 region has the DNA TGCAGTGAGTTGGCGTCAGAGACCCAGTACTTC. It translates to CSELASETQYF.

The rearrangement joins TRBV27 to TRBJ2-3; 7 bases are shared with TRBD2. V dropped 5 bases and J dropped 4; count of bases not matched to a gene: 6. CDR1 is MNHEY, CDR2 SMNVEV, per germline (reference sequence). The CDR3 has 14 residues. This chain's CDR3 is CASSELAGPDTQYF. In DNA, the CDR3 is TGTGCCAGCAGTGAGTTAGCGGGCCCAGATACGCAGTATTTT.

The chain is built from TRBV7-9 and TRBJ2-1; the D gene is possibly TRBD1 (6 bases). Germline CDR1 is SEHNR and CDR2 is FQNEAQ (reference sequence). This CDR3 has 12 amino acids. V was cut by 5 bases and J by 12 bases, with 14 bases left in between. Written as DNA, the CDR3 is TGTGCCAGCAGCACAACAAAACAGGGGCAGTTCTTC. It codes for CASSTTKQGQFF.